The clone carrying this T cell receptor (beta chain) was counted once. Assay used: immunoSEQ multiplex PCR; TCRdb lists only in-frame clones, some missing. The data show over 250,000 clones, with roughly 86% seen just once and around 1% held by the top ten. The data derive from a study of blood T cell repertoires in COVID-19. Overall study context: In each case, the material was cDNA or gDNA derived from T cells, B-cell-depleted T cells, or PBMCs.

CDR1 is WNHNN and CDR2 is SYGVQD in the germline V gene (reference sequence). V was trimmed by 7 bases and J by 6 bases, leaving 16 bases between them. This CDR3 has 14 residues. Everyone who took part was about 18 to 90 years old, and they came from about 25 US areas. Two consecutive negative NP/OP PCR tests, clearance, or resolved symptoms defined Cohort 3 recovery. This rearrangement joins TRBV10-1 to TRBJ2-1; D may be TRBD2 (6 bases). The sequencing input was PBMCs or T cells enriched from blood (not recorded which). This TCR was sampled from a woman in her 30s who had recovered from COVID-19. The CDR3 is CASTSVLGGNEQFF. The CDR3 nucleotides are TGCGCCAGCACCTCTGTCTTGGGGGGCAATGAGCAGTTCTTC.